Listed below are T cell receptor beta chains from one sample, sequenced in a study of blood T cells in healthy people across ages. MiXCR, applied by TCRdb to the 5' RACE reads, yields one record per CDR3 protein. Here the sample spans over 450,000 distinct CDR3 sequences, 24% being singletons. These same records also appear under a second study, on T cells of mothers and their children.

Sequences were obtained from blood. These receptors were collected from a boy younger than 18 in good health. CDR3s include the opening cysteine and the closing phenylalanine or tryptophan. The order of the fields is D gene, clone size, J gene, V gene, CDR3 DNA, CDR3 protein. D genes are given only for firm matches. Rows may omit the clone size; those that give it use once, few, many or a size class.

d_call: -; clone_size: -; j_call: TRBJ2-7; v_call: TRBV3-1; cdr3_nt: TGTGCCAGCAGCCCCGCAGGGGCGTATGAGCAGTACTTC; cdr3_aa: CASSPAGAYEQYF
d_call: TRBD1; clone_size: -; j_call: TRBJ1-2; v_call: TRBV2; cdr3_nt: TGTGCCAGCAGTGAAGGGACAGGGTTCTATGGCTACACCTTC; cdr3_aa: CASSEGTGFYGYTF
d_call: -; clone_size: -; j_call: TRBJ2-5; v_call: TRBV7-3; cdr3_nt: TGTGCCAGCAGCTTTAAGGGTGGGACGCCCCTAGAGACCCAGTACTTC; cdr3_aa: CASSFKGGTPLETQYF
d_call: TRBD2; clone_size: few; j_call: TRBJ2-6; v_call: TRBV7-9; cdr3_nt: TGTGCCAGCAGGATGACTAGCGGGGCGAACTCTGGGGCCAACGTCCTGACTTTC; cdr3_aa: CASRMTSGANSGANVLTF
d_call: -; clone_size: -; j_call: TRBJ1-6; v_call: TRBV5-1; cdr3_nt: TGCGCCAGCGGCACGGAGTTTGACGATTCACCCCTCCACTTT; cdr3_aa: CASGTEFDDSPLHF
d_call: TRBD1; clone_size: -; j_call: TRBJ2-1; v_call: TRBV4-3; cdr3_nt: TGCGCCAGCAGCCAACTGGACAGGGGCAATGAGCAGTTCTTC; cdr3_aa: CASSQLDRGNEQFF
d_call: -; clone_size: few; j_call: TRBJ1-1; v_call: TRBV20-1; cdr3_nt: TGCAGTGCTAAGCGGGGGCGGGGGTGGGGCACTGAAGCTTTCTTT; cdr3_aa: CSAKRGRGWGTEAFF
d_call: -; clone_size: -; j_call: TRBJ1-1; v_call: TRBV6-2/TRBV6-3; cdr3_nt: TGTGCCAGCAGTTACTGGTGGGGGGAAGGGGTCGACTTCATGAACACTGAAGCTTTCTTT; cdr3_aa: CASSYWWGEGVDFMNTEAFF
d_call: TRBD1; clone_size: -; j_call: TRBJ2-7; v_call: TRBV29-1; cdr3_nt: TGCAGCGTTGAAGATCAAGAGACAGGGGGCTACGAGCAGTACTTC; cdr3_aa: CSVEDQETGGYEQYF
d_call: TRBD1; clone_size: -; j_call: TRBJ1-5; v_call: TRBV4-1; cdr3_nt: TGCGCCAGCAGCCAGCGACAGGGTAAAGATCAGCCCCAGCATTTT; cdr3_aa: CASSQRQGKDQPQHF
d_call: -; clone_size: -; j_call: TRBJ1-1; v_call: TRBV5-5; cdr3_nt: TGTGCCAGCAGCTTGTCGTGGGACACTGAAGCGTTCTTT; cdr3_aa: CASSLSWDTEAFF
d_call: TRBD1; clone_size: few; j_call: TRBJ2-3; v_call: TRBV29-1; cdr3_nt: TGCAGCGTTGGGTCGGGACAGGGAGCAGATACGCAGTATTTT; cdr3_aa: CSVGSGQGADTQYF
d_call: TRBD2; clone_size: few; j_call: TRBJ2-7; v_call: TRBV12-3/TRBV12-4; cdr3_nt: TGTGCCAGCAGTTTAATTCAACTAGCGGGTTTCTACGAGCAGTACTTC; cdr3_aa: CASSLIQLAGFYEQYF
d_call: TRBD1; clone_size: -; j_call: TRBJ2-5; v_call: TRBV28; cdr3_nt: TGTGCCAGCAGTTTCCCGTATCAGGGGGAAGAGACCCAGTACTTC; cdr3_aa: CASSFPYQGEETQYF
d_call: -; clone_size: few; j_call: TRBJ1-1; v_call: TRBV5-6; cdr3_nt: TGTGCCAGCAGCTCGACAGTTTACACTGAAGCTTTCTTT; cdr3_aa: CASSSTVYTEAFF
d_call: -; clone_size: few; j_call: TRBJ2-5; v_call: TRBV2; cdr3_nt: TGTGCCAGCAGTAGGGAGCAAGAGACCCAGTACTTC; cdr3_aa: CASSREQETQYF
d_call: -; clone_size: few; j_call: TRBJ1-1; v_call: TRBV7-2; cdr3_nt: TGTGCCAGCAGCTTAGGGGCCAGTAGGACTGAAGCTTTCTTT; cdr3_aa: CASSLGASRTEAFF
d_call: TRBD2; clone_size: -; j_call: TRBJ2-7; v_call: TRBV30; cdr3_nt: TGTGCCTGGAGGGGAAGGACGGGCCTTAGCGGGTCCTACGAGCAGTACTTC; cdr3_aa: CAWRGRTGLSGSYEQYF
d_call: -; clone_size: -; j_call: TRBJ1-4; v_call: TRBV4-1; cdr3_nt: TGCGCCAGCAGCCTCAGAGGAGGGCTTAATGAAAAACTGTTTTTT; cdr3_aa: CASSLRGGLNEKLFF
d_call: -; clone_size: few; j_call: TRBJ2-1; v_call: TRBV7-9; cdr3_nt: TGTGCCAGCAGCTTAGCGCTCGGTCTGGACAACAATGAGCAGTTCTTC; cdr3_aa: CASSLALGLDNNEQFF
d_call: -; clone_size: -; j_call: TRBJ1-5; v_call: TRBV20-1; cdr3_nt: TGCAGTGCTAGACGCCGACAGAATAGCAATCAGCCCCAGCATTTT; cdr3_aa: CSARRRQNSNQPQHF
d_call: TRBD2; clone_size: few; j_call: TRBJ2-1; v_call: TRBV6-5; cdr3_nt: TGTGCCAGTTCTCCTAGCGGGGGGATGAATGAGCAGTTCTTC; cdr3_aa: CASSPSGGMNEQFF
d_call: TRBD1; clone_size: many; j_call: TRBJ1-1; v_call: TRBV20-1; cdr3_nt: TGCAGTGCTAGCGCGACAGGGGCTTTGAACACTGAAGCTTTCTTT; cdr3_aa: CSASATGALNTEAFF
d_call: -; clone_size: few; j_call: TRBJ1-2; v_call: TRBV3-1; cdr3_nt: TGTGCCAGCAGCCAAGTTGCGGGGTGGGGTGGCTACACCTTC; cdr3_aa: CASSQVAGWGGYTF
d_call: -; clone_size: -; j_call: TRBJ2-3; v_call: TRBV20-1; cdr3_nt: TGCAGTGCAACCGGGACCCAGGGCACAGATACGCAGTATTTT; cdr3_aa: CSATGTQGTDTQYF
d_call: TRBD1; clone_size: few; j_call: TRBJ1-5; v_call: TRBV27; cdr3_nt: TGTGCCAGCAGTTTTCAAGGGGGCTATAGCAATCAGCCCCAGCATTTT; cdr3_aa: CASSFQGGYSNQPQHF
d_call: TRBD2; clone_size: few; j_call: TRBJ2-7; v_call: TRBV18; cdr3_nt: TGTGCCAGCTCACCACCTCGTCTAGCGGGAGACGAGCAGTACTTC; cdr3_aa: CASSPPRLAGDEQYF
d_call: -; clone_size: -; j_call: TRBJ2-7; v_call: TRBV28; cdr3_nt: TGTGCCAGCAGTTTGGTGCCTCCCACGGGGGAGCAGTACTTC; cdr3_aa: CASSLVPPTGEQYF
d_call: TRBD2; clone_size: -; j_call: TRBJ2-1; v_call: TRBV27; cdr3_nt: TGTGCCAGCAGTTTATTGGCTAGCGGGAGTAATGAGCAGTTCTTC; cdr3_aa: CASSLLASGSNEQFF
d_call: -; clone_size: -; j_call: TRBJ1-2; v_call: TRBV3-1; cdr3_nt: TGTGCCAGCAGCCAATCAGGGGAGATCTATGGCTACACCTTC; cdr3_aa: CASSQSGEIYGYTF
d_call: -; clone_size: few; j_call: TRBJ2-1; v_call: TRBV6-5; cdr3_nt: TGTGCCAGCAGTTACCCTAACCGGCCAGGCTCCTACAATGAGCAGTTCTTC; cdr3_aa: CASSYPNRPGSYNEQFF
d_call: -; clone_size: -; j_call: TRBJ1-1; v_call: TRBV27; cdr3_nt: TGTGCCACTCTGGAGGGACCCATGAACACTGAAGCTTTCTTT; cdr3_aa: CATLEGPMNTEAFF
d_call: -; clone_size: few; j_call: TRBJ2-1; v_call: TRBV6-2/TRBV6-3; cdr3_nt: TGTGCCAGCACGTACAGGGAGCCGAATGAGCAGTTCTTC; cdr3_aa: CASTYREPNEQFF